This is a list of T cell receptor beta chains from one sample in a study of CD8 T cell repertoires and HIV-1 epitope variants. Repertoires were generated with immunoSEQ multiplex PCR, while TCRdb's copy carries only in-frame clones and drops some. The sample lists some 4,900 clones, around 65% occurring once. Their specific antigens are unknown. The sample consisted of cultured CD8+ T cells derived from PBMCs. The source of these receptors is a male donor with HIV. Each CDR3 is given with its conserved first and last residue. The D gene is left open where the match is weak. A clone size is listed for some rows: how often the clone was seen (once, few, many), or a class if it is expanded.

V	size	D	J	DNA	CDR3
TRBV28	.	.	TRBJ1-1	TGTGCCAGCAGTTTGCGGCTGGTAGCTAACACTGAAGCTTTCTTT	CASSLRLVANTEAFF
TRBV28	.	.	TRBJ2-7	TGTGCCAGCAGTCTTAGTCGCCCCGAGCAGTACTTC	CASSLSRPEQYF
TRBV5-6	once	TRBD1	TRBJ2-3	TGTGCCAGCAGCTGGACACTCGGGACAGGGGGCGCGGTAGATACGCAGTATTTT	CASSWTLGTGGAVDTQYF
TRBV5-1	few	.	TRBJ2-7	TGCGCCAGCAGCGGGAGCTCCTACGAGCAGTACTTC	CASSGSSYEQYF
TRBV7-9	few	TRBD2	TRBJ2-7	TGTGCCAGCAGCCCGACTAGCGGGATCTACGAGCAGTACTTC	CASSPTSGIYEQYF
TRBV7-7	few	.	TRBJ2-2	TGTGCTAGCAGCCCCTTGGGACCCCGCCCCGGGGAGCTGTTTTTT	CASSPLGPRPGELFF
TRBV28	.	.	TRBJ1-2	TGTGCCGTAGGAGGGGGAGGTGGTGGCTACACCTTC	CAVGGGGGGYTF
TRBV6-5	.	TRBD1	TRBJ2-7	TGTGCCAGCCGATCCGGGACAGCCTACGAGCAGTACTTC	CASRSGTAYEQYF
TRBV6-5	once	.	TRBJ2-3	TGTGCCAGCAGTTACGATGGGGGCAGGACAGATACGCAGTATTTT	CASSYDGGRTDTQYF
TRBV6-1	.	.	TRBJ2-7	TGTGCCAGCAGTGGGACCGAGGGGGGGTTAGACGAGCAGTACTTC	CASSGTEGGLDEQYF
TRBV28	.	.	TRBJ1-5	TGTGCCAGCAGTTTAGAAAGTGGGATTCAGCCCCAGCATTTT	CASSLESGIQPQHF
TRBV7-9	once	.	TRBJ2-2	TGTGCCAGCAGCTCACTTAGCGGAACGAACACCGGGGAGCTGTTTTTT	CASSSLSGTNTGELFF
TRBV28	.	.	TRBJ1-2	TGTGCCAGCAGTTTCGGGGGAAACTCCTATGGCTACACCTTC	CASSFGGNSYGYTF
TRBV7-3	.	.	TRBJ1-2	TGTGCCATATCAGGGGGCTACACCTTC	CAISGGYTF
TRBV2	.	TRBD1	TRBJ2-3	TGTGCCAGCAGAGGTGGACAGGTTAGCACAGATACGCAGTATTTT	CASRGGQVSTDTQYF
TRBV5-4	.	.	TRBJ2-1	TGTGCCAGCAGTTTCCTCAGAGGGGATGAGCAGTTCTTC	CASSFLRGDEQFF
TRBV7-6	.	TRBD1	TRBJ2-7	TGTGCCAGCAGCTTAGGCCAGGGGGCCTTCGGGCACGAGCAGTACTTC	CASSLGQGAFGHEQYF
TRBV4-3	few	.	TRBJ2-3	TGCGCCAGCAGCCAAGACCGGCCCAGTAGGGCGGATACGCAGTATTTT	CASSQDRPSRADTQYF
TRBV9	.	TRBD2	TRBJ2-2	TGTGCCAGCAGCGTAGACCCACTAGCGGGGGAAACCGGGGAGCTGTTTTTT	CASSVDPLAGETGELFF
TRBV20-1	.	.	TRBJ2-1	TGCAGTGCTAGATGGGGCAATGAGCAGTTCTTC	CSARWGNEQFF
TRBV19	few	.	TRBJ2-7	TGTGCCAGTAGTATAGCGGGGGACAGCCTCTACGAGCAGTACTTC	CASSIAGDSLYEQYF
TRBV11-2	few	TRBD1	TRBJ2-1	TGTGCCAGCAGCTCCCAGGGGGCCTACAATGAGCAGTTCTTC	CASSSQGAYNEQFF
TRBV7-2	.	TRBD1	TRBJ2-7	TGTGCCAGCAGCAACCGGGACAGCTCCTACGAGCAGTACTTC	CASSNRDSSYEQYF
TRBV7-7	.	.	TRBJ2-1	TGTGCCAGCAGCTTAGCGTTCGGGGGCCACGAGCAGTTCTTC	CASSLAFGGHEQFF
TRBV27	.	TRBD1	TRBJ2-6	TGTGCCAGCAGTTACACAGGGGGCGGGTTCCCCGGGGCCAACGTCCTGACTTTC	CASSYTGGGFPGANVLTF
TRBV28	.	TRBD2	TRBJ2-7	TGTGCCAGCAGTCCCCGGACTAGCGGCCGGGAGCAGTACTTC	CASSPRTSGREQYF
TRBV27	.	TRBD1	TRBJ2-6	TGTGCCAGCAGTCCCCGACAGGGGAAGGCTGGGTCCAACGTCCTGACTTTC	CASSPRQGKAGSNVLTF
TRBV27	.	.	TRBJ2-7	TGTGCCAGCAGTCTATCAGGGATAGATGGGCTCTACGAGCAGTACTTC	CASSLSGIDGLYEQYF
TRBV7-8	.	.	TRBJ2-3	TGTGCCAGCAGAGGCAGGGCTGGCACAGATACGCAGTATTTT	CASRGRAGTDTQYF
TRBV6-5	medium-sized	TRBD2	TRBJ2-7	TGTGCCAGCAGCCCGGGGGGGGGCGAGCAGTACTTC	CASSPGGGEQYF
TRBV6-1	.	.	TRBJ2-1	TGTGCCAGCAGTGAAGCGGGCACCTACAATGAGCAGTTCTTC	CASSEAGTYNEQFF
TRBV6-1	.	TRBD1	TRBJ2-2	TGTGCCAGCAGTCTGGGACAGCACACCGGGGAGCTGTTTTTT	CASSLGQHTGELFF
TRBV7-9	.	.	TRBJ2-5	TGTGCCAGCAGCTCTACCGAGGGGGGCCACCAAGAGACCCAGTACTTC	CASSSTEGGHQETQYF
TRBV5-4	.	.	TRBJ2-1	TGTGCCAGCGAACGACGCTCCTACAATGAGCAGTTCTTC	CASERRSYNEQFF
TRBV5-4	.	.	TRBJ2-3	TGTGCCAGCAGCCCGGGCCAGACAGATACGCAGTATTTT	CASSPGQTDTQYF
TRBV7-9	few	TRBD1	TRBJ2-1	TGTGCCAGCAGCCGACAGGGCAATGAGCAGTTCTTC	CASSRQGNEQFF
TRBV2	.	.	TRBJ1-1	TGTGCCATCTTGCCGACAGGAGGTGAAGCTTTCTTT	CAILPTGGEAFF
TRBV7-8	.	.	TRBJ2-1	TGTGCCAGCACCCTCATGGACAATGAGCAGTTCTTC	CASTLMDNEQFF
TRBV4-3	few	.	TRBJ1-2	TGCGCCAGCTCAGGGGAGGTTGATGGCTACACCTTC	CASSGEVDGYTF
TRBV6-5	.	.	TRBJ2-5	TGTGCCAGCAGCTCCGCCGGGATAGATCAAGAGACCCAGTACTTC	CASSSAGIDQETQYF
TRBV9	.	.	TRBJ2-3	TGTGCCAGCAGCGTAGCAGGGCAGCTCACAGATACGCAGTATTTT	CASSVAGQLTDTQYF
TRBV4-2	.	TRBD1	TRBJ1-3	TGTGCCAGCAGCCAAGAGGTGGACAGGGGCTCTGGAAACACCATATATTTT	CASSQEVDRGSGNTIYF
TRBV2	.	TRBD2	TRBJ2-7	TGTGCCAGCAGTGGCGGGGGGGACTACGAGCAGTACTTC	CASSGGGDYEQYF
TRBV7-6	.	.	TRBJ2-7	TGTGCCAGCAGCTTAGGACAGGCCGACGAGCAGTACTTC	CASSLGQADEQYF
TRBV18	.	.	TRBJ2-2	TGTGCCAGCTCGCCAAGAAGGCTGGAGAACACCGGGGAGCTGTTTTTT	CASSPRRLENTGELFF
TRBV19	.	TRBD2	TRBJ2-7	TGTGCCAGTAGTATCGACTTAACTAGCGGGGTATACGAGCAGTACTTC	CASSIDLTSGVYEQYF
TRBV4-2	medium-sized	TRBD2	TRBJ2-1	TGTGCCAGCAGCCAAGCGGGGGGTGAGCAGTTCTTC	CASSQAGGEQFF
TRBV11-2	.	.	TRBJ2-7	TGTGCCAGCAGCTGGAAGATGGATGGGGGCTATGGGACCTACGAGCAGTACTTC	CASSWKMDGGYGTYEQYF
TRBV1	.	.	TRBJ1-2	TGCGCCAGCAGCCAAGATCCCCCAGACTTGGACTATGGCTACACCTTC	CASSQDPPDLDYGYTF
TRBV7-3	.	.	TRBJ2-6	TGTGCCAGCAGCTTAGGGCAGGCTGGGGCCAACGTCCTGACTTTC	CASSLGQAGANVLTF
TRBV2	.	TRBD2	TRBJ2-2	TGTGCCAGCAGTGAATTTGGGCCGGGACTAGCGGGGGAAAGGGACACCGGGGAGCTGTTTTTT	CASSEFGPGLAGERDTGELFF
TRBV5-6	.	.	TRBJ2-7	TGTGCCAGCAGCTTGGGGGGGGTTTCCGAGCAGTACTTC	CASSLGGVSEQYF
TRBV6-5	.	.	TRBJ1-6	TGTGCCAGCAGTTACGATGACTATAATTCACCCCTCCACTTT	CASSYDDYNSPLHF